The rows below give T cell receptor beta chains drawn from one sample of a study of T cell repertoires in cytomegalovirus infection. TCRdb used MiXCR to reprocess the reads, holding one entry per CDR3 protein. The repertoire has around 230,000 distinct CDR3 sequences, around 6.4% of them found once; the top ten carry under 7.5%. The sequenced sample was PBMCs. These receptors originate from a human donor in good health (CMV status not recorded). Some clones in this sample may be carry-over from other donors' samples. The CDR3 runs from the conserved cysteine through the conserved F or W. The D gene is left open where the match is weak. The size entry is marked missing in some rows and otherwise reads once, few, many or a size class.

J gene: TRBJ2-3; D gene: -; clone size: many; V gene: TRBV7-2; CDR3 DNA: TGTGCCAGCAGCCGGAGCGGAAGCACAGATACGCAGTATTTT; CDR3 protein: CASSRSGSTDTQYF
J gene: TRBJ2-5; D gene: -; clone size: many; V gene: TRBV29-1; CDR3 DNA: TGCAGCGTTGAAAGTGGTACCCAGTACTTC; CDR3 protein: CSVESGTQYF
J gene: TRBJ1-4; D gene: -; clone size: many; V gene: TRBV15; CDR3 DNA: TGTGCCACCAGCATGGGAGAAACTAATGAAAAACTGTTTTTT; CDR3 protein: CATSMGETNEKLFF
J gene: TRBJ2-5; D gene: -; clone size: -; V gene: TRBV20-1; CDR3 DNA: TGCAGTGCTAGAGCTGGGACTGGGGCCCTACAAGAGTCCCAGTACTTC; CDR3 protein: CSARAGTGALQESQYF
J gene: TRBJ2-7; D gene: -; clone size: many; V gene: TRBV7-2; CDR3 DNA: TGTGCCAGCAGCCTGAGCTCCTACGAGCAGTACTTC; CDR3 protein: CASSLSSYEQYF
J gene: TRBJ2-3; D gene: -; clone size: many; V gene: TRBV4-3; CDR3 DNA: TGCGCCAGCAGCCAAGATACAGGGAGCACTGATACGCAGTATTTT; CDR3 protein: CASSQDTGSTDTQYF
J gene: TRBJ2-3; D gene: -; clone size: many; V gene: TRBV7-2; CDR3 DNA: TGTGCCAGCAGCTTCCGGCAGGGCACAAATACGCAGTATTTT; CDR3 protein: CASSFRQGTNTQYF
J gene: TRBJ2-3; D gene: TRBD1; clone size: many; V gene: TRBV11-2; CDR3 DNA: TGTGCCAGCAGCCGTGACAGGGCGGCTACAGATACGCAGTATTTT; CDR3 protein: CASSRDRAATDTQYF
J gene: TRBJ2-3; D gene: -; clone size: many; V gene: TRBV28; CDR3 DNA: TGTGCCAGCAGTGTGCCGGGGGGCAGCACAGATACGCAGTATTTT; CDR3 protein: CASSVPGGSTDTQYF
J gene: TRBJ2-7; D gene: -; clone size: many; V gene: TRBV12-3/TRBV12-4; CDR3 DNA: TGTGCCAGCAGTTTCCCGGACATCTACGAGCAGTACTTC; CDR3 protein: CASSFPDIYEQYF
J gene: TRBJ1-5; D gene: -; clone size: many; V gene: TRBV28; CDR3 DNA: TGTGCCAGCAGTAAGCCGGACCGCTACAATCAGCCCCAGCATTTT; CDR3 protein: CASSKPDRYNQPQHF
J gene: TRBJ2-7; D gene: -; clone size: many; V gene: TRBV29-1; CDR3 DNA: TGCAGCGGAAACCCGGGACGCCTACCCTTCTCCTACGAGCAGTACTTC; CDR3 protein: CSGNPGRLPFSYEQYF
J gene: TRBJ1-5; D gene: -; clone size: many; V gene: TRBV7-2; CDR3 DNA: TGTGCCAGCAGCTTAGTGGAGAATCAGCCCCAGCATTTT; CDR3 protein: CASSLVENQPQHF
J gene: TRBJ2-1; D gene: TRBD2; clone size: many; V gene: TRBV27; CDR3 DNA: TGTGCCAGCAGTTCGGGGACTAGCGGGGGTCCTCGAGAGTTCTTC; CDR3 protein: CASSSGTSGGPREFF
J gene: TRBJ1-5; D gene: -; clone size: few; V gene: TRBV18; CDR3 DNA: TGTGCCAGCTCGGTTGGGACGGACCACAATCAGCCCCAGCATTTT; CDR3 protein: CASSVGTDHNQPQHF
J gene: TRBJ2-3; D gene: TRBD2; clone size: many; V gene: TRBV6-2/TRBV6-3; CDR3 DNA: TGTGCCAGCAGCCCCAATTGGGGCGGGGGAGTAAAAGATACGCAGTATTTT; CDR3 protein: CASSPNWGGGVKDTQYF
J gene: TRBJ1-2; D gene: TRBD1; clone size: few; V gene: TRBV12-3/TRBV12-4; CDR3 DNA: TGTGCCAGCAGTGAATTAGACAGGGGACGCAACTATGGCTACACCTTC; CDR3 protein: CASSELDRGRNYGYTF
J gene: TRBJ2-1; D gene: TRBD2; clone size: many; V gene: TRBV19; CDR3 DNA: TGTGCCAGTAGTATAAAAGCGGGGGGGCTCAATGAGCAGTTCTTC; CDR3 protein: CASSIKAGGLNEQFF
J gene: TRBJ2-2; D gene: TRBD1; clone size: many; V gene: TRBV4-3; CDR3 DNA: TGCGCCAGCAGCCAAGAGGACAGGGGGCTTCACGGGGAGCTGTTTTTT; CDR3 protein: CASSQEDRGLHGELFF
J gene: TRBJ1-1; D gene: -; clone size: many; V gene: TRBV29-1; CDR3 DNA: TGCAGCGCTTCAGGAGGCTGGGGCATGAACACTGAAGCTTTCTTT; CDR3 protein: CSASGGWGMNTEAFF
J gene: TRBJ2-5; D gene: -; clone size: few; V gene: TRBV20-1; CDR3 DNA: TGCAGTGCTAGAAACCTTGCTCAGACCCAGTACTTC; CDR3 protein: CSARNLAQTQYF
J gene: TRBJ1-1; D gene: -; clone size: many; V gene: TRBV28; CDR3 DNA: TGTGCCAGCAGCATGTTACAGGAACGGGTACGCGCTTTCTTT; CDR3 protein: CASSMLQERVRAFF
J gene: TRBJ1-1; D gene: -; clone size: few; V gene: TRBV6-5; CDR3 DNA: TGTGCCAGCAGAGGATTAGCCACTGAAGCTTTCTTT; CDR3 protein: CASRGLATEAFF
J gene: TRBJ2-2; D gene: -; clone size: many; V gene: TRBV29-1; CDR3 DNA: TGCAGCGTTGATTCGGGGGACCGCACCGGGGAGCTGTTTTTT; CDR3 protein: CSVDSGDRTGELFF
J gene: TRBJ1-2; D gene: -; clone size: many; V gene: TRBV19; CDR3 DNA: TGTGCCAGTAGTCCTTGGACAGCCCCGGGGTTGGGCTACACCTTC; CDR3 protein: CASSPWTAPGLGYTF
J gene: TRBJ1-1; D gene: -; clone size: many; V gene: TRBV29-1; CDR3 DNA: TGCAGCGTACTGGACGACACTGAAGCTTTCTTT; CDR3 protein: CSVLDDTEAFF
J gene: TRBJ1-1; D gene: -; clone size: many; V gene: TRBV13; CDR3 DNA: TGTGCCAGCAGTTCTAGGGGGGAGAACACTGAAGCTTTCTTT; CDR3 protein: CASSSRGENTEAFF
J gene: TRBJ2-1; D gene: TRBD1; clone size: many; V gene: TRBV19; CDR3 DNA: TGTGCCAGTAGTATACCCCTCGGACAGGGGTCCTACAATGAGCAGTTCTTC; CDR3 protein: CASSIPLGQGSYNEQFF
J gene: TRBJ2-2; D gene: -; clone size: few; V gene: TRBV6-5; CDR3 DNA: TGTGCCAGCAGTTTCCTGGGTAACACCGGGGAGCTGTTTTTT; CDR3 protein: CASSFLGNTGELFF
J gene: TRBJ2-2; D gene: -; clone size: many; V gene: TRBV6-6; CDR3 DNA: TGTGCCAGCAGTTACCTCCCCGGGGACGGGGAGCTGTTTTTT; CDR3 protein: CASSYLPGDGELFF
J gene: TRBJ2-3; D gene: -; clone size: many; V gene: TRBV7-2; CDR3 DNA: TGTGCCAGCAGCTTAGCTGGCGGGGCTAGCACAGATACGCAGTATTTT; CDR3 protein: CASSLAGGASTDTQYF
J gene: TRBJ2-1; D gene: TRBD2; clone size: many; V gene: TRBV29-1; CDR3 DNA: TGCAGCGTTGAACCTAGCGGGGGGACATACAATGAGCAGTTCTTC; CDR3 protein: CSVEPSGGTYNEQFF
J gene: TRBJ2-7; D gene: -; clone size: few; V gene: TRBV29-1; CDR3 DNA: TGCAGCGCCGCGGAGGGGGACTACGAGCAGTACTTC; CDR3 protein: CSAAEGDYEQYF
J gene: TRBJ1-4; D gene: -; clone size: many; V gene: TRBV2; CDR3 DNA: TGTGCCAGCAGTGAAGGTTCGGGGGAAAAACTGTTTTTT; CDR3 protein: CASSEGSGEKLFF
J gene: TRBJ1-5; D gene: -; clone size: many; V gene: TRBV6-6; CDR3 DNA: TGTGCCAGCACCGGATTCTTCCAGCCCCAGCATTTT; CDR3 protein: CASTGFFQPQHF
J gene: TRBJ1-3; D gene: -; clone size: many; V gene: TRBV11-2; CDR3 DNA: TGTGCCAGCAGCTTAGCCACCGGGGACGGGTGGAACACCATATATTTT; CDR3 protein: CASSLATGDGWNTIYF
J gene: TRBJ2-2; D gene: -; clone size: many; V gene: TRBV20-1; CDR3 DNA: TGCAGTGCTAGAGATCTAGCTCGAGGAGGGGACGCCGGGGAGCTGTTTTTT; CDR3 protein: CSARDLARGGDAGELFF
J gene: TRBJ2-3; D gene: -; clone size: many; V gene: TRBV29-1; CDR3 DNA: TGCAGCGTTGCCCGGACCGGGCGGGATACGCAGTATTTT; CDR3 protein: CSVARTGRDTQYF
J gene: TRBJ1-5; D gene: TRBD1; clone size: many; V gene: TRBV7-9; CDR3 DNA: TGTGCCAGCAGCTCGGGACAGGGGAATCAGCCCCAGCATTTT; CDR3 protein: CASSSGQGNQPQHF
J gene: TRBJ2-2; D gene: TRBD1; clone size: -; V gene: TRBV5-1; CDR3 DNA: TGCGCCAGCAGCCTCGACAGGGACGGGGAGCTGTTTTTT; CDR3 protein: CASSLDRDGELFF
J gene: TRBJ1-1; D gene: TRBD1; clone size: many; V gene: TRBV7-9; CDR3 DNA: TGTGCCAGCAGCTCCCTAACAGGGGAGGGTGCTTTCTTT; CDR3 protein: CASSSLTGEGAFF
J gene: TRBJ2-3; D gene: -; clone size: many; V gene: TRBV20-1; CDR3 DNA: TGCAGTGTCCGAGCACGGAGCACAGATACGCAGTATTTT; CDR3 protein: CSVRARSTDTQYF
J gene: TRBJ1-1; D gene: -; clone size: few; V gene: TRBV5-6; CDR3 DNA: TGTGCCAGCAGCCCCCGGCGGACATCGAACACTGAAGCTTTCTTT; CDR3 protein: CASSPRRTSNTEAFF
J gene: TRBJ2-3; D gene: TRBD1; clone size: many; V gene: TRBV6-6; CDR3 DNA: TGTGCCAGCAGCCTCCGGGACAGGGTCACAGATACGCAGTATTTT; CDR3 protein: CASSLRDRVTDTQYF
J gene: TRBJ1-2; D gene: -; clone size: many; V gene: TRBV20-1; CDR3 DNA: TGCAGTGCCGCCTCTTTAGGCGGGCCCGGCTTC; CDR3 protein: CSAASLGGPGF
J gene: TRBJ2-5; D gene: TRBD2; clone size: many; V gene: TRBV7-2; CDR3 DNA: TGTGCCAGCAGCTCCCGAGGAGCGGGGGGCTTGATGGCCCAGTACTTC; CDR3 protein: CASSSRGAGGLMAQYF
J gene: TRBJ1-1; D gene: -; clone size: many; V gene: TRBV15; CDR3 DNA: TGTGCCACCAGCAGAAGGGGGACTGAAGCTTTCTTT; CDR3 protein: CATSRRGTEAFF